This entry features one T cell receptor (beta chain) sequence. This sample stems from a study of blood T cell repertoires in COVID-19. Produced via immunoSEQ multiplex PCR; TCRdb's table is partial and in-frame only. The data show around 330,000 clones, with around 90% seen just once and 8.5% to 10% held by the top ten. Assignments of participants to cohorts depended upon their own reported clinical history. The CDR3 contains 14 residues. The ends were cut back, 7 bases at V and 9 bases at J, with 16 bases in the middle. CDR1 is MNHEY and CDR2 is SVGAGI in the germline V gene. Sequencing was done on a sample of PBMCs or T cells enriched from blood (not recorded which). The chain employs TRBV6-5 and TRBJ1-6, with D possibly TRBD1 on 5 matching bases. The receptor comes from a woman aged 18-35 years who had recovered from COVID-19. This chain's CDR3 is CASTPGREGSPLHF. CDR3 sequence (DNA): TGTGCCAGCACCCCGGGCAGGGAAGGTTCACCCCTCCACTTT.